This TCR beta chain was captured by sequencing in a study of blood T cell repertoires in COVID-19. The V end lost 0 bases, the J end lost 3 bases, and 7 bases lay between the germline ends. The germline CDR1 and CDR2 sequences are SGHTA and FQGNSA. The CDR3 consists of 14 residues. Some clones are missing from TCRdb's copy, which holds only in-frame ones; the method was immunoSEQ multiplex PCR. The sample lists about 120,000 clones, more than 70% occurring once. The sequence was collected from a woman aged 80 or older with acute or convalescent COVID-19. The sequenced sample was peripheral blood. V is TRBV7-2 and J is TRBJ2-3; D is unresolved. The CDR3 DNA reads as TGTGCCAGCAGCTTAGCGCGGCCTACAGATACGCAGTATTTT. Protein: CASSLARPTDTQYF. The full variable domain, in which reference TRBV7-2 and TRBJ2-3 provide the parts outside the CDR3, is GAGVSQSPSNKVTEKGKDVELRCDPISGHTALYWYRQSLGQGLEFLIYFQGNSAPDKSGLPSDRFSAERTGGSVSTLTIQRTQQEDSAVYLCASSLARPTDTQYFGPGTRLTVL.